Below, 22 T cell receptor beta chains from the same sample are listed, as sequenced in a study of PD-L1 blockade in urothelial cancer. Here immunoSEQ multiplex PCR was the method, and the copy in TCRdb shows in-frame clones only, minus some. This table has 45,000 to 55,000 clones, roughly 88% appearing once. The time point here: peripheral blood 6 weeks after treatment start. The sequencing used PBMCs, collected around atezolizumab (anti-PD-L1) treatment. Receptors were obtained from a man aged 45-65 years with urothelial cancer.

This chain joins TRBV5-1 and TRBJ2-1, with 10 bases aligning to TRBD2. This CDR3 has 15 amino acids. V lost 0 bases to trimming and J lost 4 bases; unmatched junction nucleotides: 1. Germline CDR1 reads SGHRS; CDR2 reads YFSETQ. This CDR3 reads CASSLEGLAYNEQFF. CDR3 in DNA: TGCGCCAGCAGCTTGGAGGGACTAGCGTACAATGAGCAGTTCTTC.

CDR3 amino acids: CASSRTGTSVYEQYF. The DNA for the CDR3 is TGCGCCAGCAGCCGAACCGGGACTAGCGTGTACGAGCAGTACTTC. The chain combines TRBV5-1 with TRBJ2-7, with 10 bases aligning to TRBD2. Germline CDR1 SGHRS, CDR2 YFSETQ. Germline trimming cut 4 bases from V and 4 bases from J; bases unmatched to any gene: 8. The CDR3 contains 15 residues.

This chain uses TRBV28 with TRBJ2-7; 7 positions agree with TRBD1. The germline CDR1 and CDR2 sequences are MDHEN and SYDVKM. The CDR3 is 13 residues long. With V trimmed by 3 bases and J by 6 bases, 5 bases remained unmatched. The CDR3 nucleotides are TGTGCCAGCAGTTTTAGGGGGCGCGGCGAGCAGTACTTC. Translating gives CASSFRGRGEQYF.

The chain links TRBV27 to TRBJ2-1, with D possibly matching TRBD1 (5 bases). Germline loops: CDR1 MNHEY, CDR2 SMNVEV (reference sequence). The CDR3 totals 16 residues. V lost 6 bases and J lost 1, with 16 bases in between. CDR3 DNA: TGTGCCAGCAGGACAGACTCCCGCCGTTCCTACAATGAGCAGTTCTTC. Amino acids: CASRTDSRRSYNEQFF.

The rearrangement joins TRBV6-6 to TRBJ2-1; 15 nucleotides line up with TRBD2. The J segment lost 8 bases and the V segment lost 11 bases, leaving 4 bases of the junction unmatched. Germline CDR1 and CDR2: MNHNY and SVGAGI (reference sequence). The CDR3 loop spans 13 amino acids. CDR3 bases: TGTGCCGGACGGACTAGCGGGGGGGATGAGCAGTTCTTC. Translated: CAGRTSGGDEQFF.

This rearrangement joins TRBV7-9 to TRBJ2-3, with 15 bases identical to TRBD2. V lost 2 bases and J lost 4; bases outside the gene matches: 10. The CDR3 spans 19 residues. Germline values: CDR1 SEHNR, CDR2 FQNEAQ (reference sequence). CDR3 residues: CASSLWGLAGGQVADTQYF. The CDR3 DNA reads TGTGCCAGCAGCTTATGGGGACTAGCGGGGGGCCAGGTGGCAGATACGCAGTATTTT.

This chain joins TRBV7-9 and TRBJ1-1, with D uncertain. CDR1 is SEHNR, CDR2 FQNEAQ, per germline (reference sequence). V was shortened by 6 bases and J by 1 base, with 15 bases between the two germline ends. This CDR3 is built from 15 residues. CDR3 bases: TGTGCCAGCAGTCAAACCGCGAGGAGGAACACTGAAGCTTTCTTT. It yields the protein CASSQTARRNTEAFF.

CDR3 protein: CASSLSPGNQPQHF. The CDR3 bases are TGTGCCAGCAGCTTATCCCCAGGCAATCAGCCCCAGCATTTT. The chain has TRBV7-9 and TRBJ1-5; D not certain. V was clipped by 2 bases and J by 2 bases, with 7 bases between them. This CDR3 is built from 14 residues. CDR1 and CDR2 (germline): SEHNR, FQNEAQ (reference sequence). Full variable domain (remainder filled in from reference TRBV7-9 and TRBJ1-5): DTGVSQNPRHKITKRGQNVTFRCDPISEHNRLYWYRQTLGQGPEFLTYFQNEAQLEKSRLLSDRFSAERPKGSFSTLEIQRTEQGDSAMYLCASSLSPGNQPQHFGDGTRLSIL.

V usage is TRBV9 and J usage is TRBJ2-1, with D maybe TRBD2 (6 bases). This CDR3 is built from 18 residues. V was trimmed by 0 bases and J by 4 bases, leaving 20 bases between them. The germline gives CDR1 SGDLS, CDR2 YYNGEE. In DNA form, the CDR3 reads TGTGCCAGCAGCGTAGGGGGCGGGGCCATCACGGCGTACAATGAGCAGTTCTTC. It encodes CASSVGGGAITAYNEQFF.

The V and J genes are TRBV10-1 and TRBJ2-7; TRBD1 agrees at 7 bases. Trimming cost V 6 bases and J 3 bases; bases outside gene matches: 8. The CDR3 is 14 amino acids. Germline CDR1 WNHNN, CDR2 SYGVQD (reference sequence). CDR3 sequence: CASSFPGQFYEQYF. The CDR3 DNA sequence: TGCGCCAGCAGCTTCCCGGGACAGTTCTACGAGCAGTACTTC.

The rearrangement joins TRBV10-1 to TRBJ2-3; 7 bases line up with TRBD1. Germline V CDR1 and CDR2: WNHNN, SYGVQD (reference sequence). J was trimmed by 2 bases and V by 4 bases; bases with no gene match: 12. The length of the CDR3 is 17 residues. The CDR3 region is CASSAVRFKGATDTQYF. Written as DNA, the CDR3 is TGCGCCAGCAGTGCCGTTCGGTTTAAGGGGGCCACAGATACGCAGTATTTT.

The chain employs TRBV5-1 and TRBJ2-7, with 7 bases fitting TRBD2. The J segment lost 0 bases and the V segment lost 2 bases, leaving 2 bases of the junction unmatched. The CDR3 extends over 14 amino acids. Germline lookup yields CDR1 SGHRS and CDR2 YFSETQ. This chain's CDR3 is CASSFGGSSYEQYF. CDR3 nucleotide sequence: TGCGCCAGCAGCTTCGGGGGGAGCTCCTACGAGCAGTACTTC.

The chain recombines TRBV11-2 with TRBJ2-1; weak D call: TRBD1 (6 bases). From germline, CDR1 is SGHAT and CDR2 FQNNGV. Trimming removed 5 bases from V and 5 bases from J, with 16 bases in between. The CDR3 contains 15 residues. CDR3 amino acids: CASSRDVRDNNEQFF. As DNA, the CDR3 is TGTGCCAGCAGCCGCGATGTCCGGGACAACAATGAGCAGTTCTTC.

The chain recombines TRBV12-5 with TRBJ2-7; 9 bases are a match to TRBD1. V lost 2 bases, J lost 6 bases, and 11 bases stayed unmatched. In germline, CDR1 is LGHNT, CDR2 FRNRAP. The CDR3 totals 16 residues. The chain's CDR3 is CASGLPTGTGLLEQYF. CDR3 bases: TGTGCTAGTGGTTTGCCGACCGGGACAGGGCTTCTCGAGCAGTACTTC. The complete variable domain, with remaining parts taken from reference TRBV12-5 and TRBJ2-7, reads DARVTQTPRHKVTEMGQEVTMRCQPILGHNTVFWYRQTMMQGLELLAYFRNRAPLDDSGMPKDRFSAEMPDATLATLKIQPSEPRDSAVYFCASGLPTGTGLLEQYFGPGTRLTVT.

The V gene is TRBV5-5, the J gene TRBJ1-4; maybe TRBD1 (6 bases). This CDR3 region has 15 residues. Germline V CDR1 and CDR2: SGHKS, YYEKEE (reference sequence). Trimming stripped 2 bases from V and 4 bases from J, with 12 bases between. CDR3 protein: CASSFRDKVNEKLFF. CDR3 DNA sequence: TGTGCCAGCAGCTTCCGGGACAAAGTTAATGAAAAACTGTTTTTT.

V and J are TRBV4-1 and TRBJ2-7, with 7 nucleotides matching TRBD1. V trimming: 3 bases; J trimming: 0 bases; junction bases outside the gene matches: 5. The CDR3 is 15 amino acids. From germline, CDR1 is MGHRA and CDR2 YSYEKL. CDR3 sequence (DNA): TGCGCCAGCAGCCACCTACAGGGGCCCTCCTACGAGCAGTACTTC. It yields the protein CASSHLQGPSYEQYF.

This clone was recorded a few times. The V and J genes are TRBV30 and TRBJ1-6, with TRBD1 as a possible D gene (6 bases). Trimming cost V 2 bases and J 7 bases, with 12 bases left between them. The CDR3 is made up of 14 amino acids. CDR1 is GTSNPN and CDR2 is SVGIG in the germline V gene (reference sequence). CDR3 in DNA: TGTGCCTGGAGTACCAACAGGGTAAATTCACCCCTCCACTTT. This gives the protein CAWSTNRVNSPLHF. Together with reference TRBV30 and TRBJ1-6, the CDR3 gives the full variable domain: SQTIHQWPATLVQPVGSPLSLECTVEGTSNPNLYWYRQAAGRGLQLLFYSVGIGQISSEVPQNLSASRPQDRQFILSSKKLLLSDSGFYLCAWSTNRVNSPLHFGNGTRLTVT.

This clone is medium-sized by share. The CDR3 spells CASSLQGDEQFF. The CDR3 bases are TGCGCCAGCAGCCTACAGGGAGATGAGCAGTTCTTC. The chain couples TRBV5-1 to TRBJ2-1; tentatively, D is TRBD1 (6 bases). Per germline, CDR1 SGHRS and CDR2 YFSETQ. The CDR3 has 12 residues. V lost 4 bases and J 8 bases, leaving 10 bases between the germline ends.

The V and J genes are TRBV19 and TRBJ2-7; the match to TRBD2 covers 8 bases. Germline CDR1 reads LNHDA; CDR2 reads SQIVND (reference sequence). The CDR3 loop spans 15 amino acids. Trimming cost V 1 base and J 5 bases; bases outside gene matches: 7. CDR3: CASSIGAGGVDEQYF. CDR3 in DNA: TGTGCCAGTAGTATAGGGGCGGGAGGAGTGGACGAGCAGTACTTC.

V gene TRBV10-3 combines with J gene TRBJ1-4, with D possibly matching TRBD1 (5 bases). This CDR3 is 15 amino acids long. Germline loops: CDR1 ENHRY, CDR2 SYGVKD. Trimming removed 3 bases from V and 7 bases from J, with 15 bases in between. The DNA of the CDR3 is TGTGCCATCAGTGAAAGGGGTGATCTCGGTGAAAAACTGTTTTTT. This codes for CAISERGDLGEKLFF.

V gene TRBV6-1 combines with J gene TRBJ1-5, with D unclear. From germline, CDR1 is MNHNS and CDR2 SASEGT. Between the trimmed V and J ends, which lost 3 bases and 7 bases, there was a span of 16 bases. CDR3 size: 15 residues. The CDR3 DNA follows: TGTGCCAGCAGTGATGGAGTGGGTGGTGTCCAGCCCCAGCATTTT. Amino acids: CASSDGVGGVQPQHF.

The chain uses TRBV2 and TRBJ2-1; 7 positions agree with TRBD1. CDR1 SNHLY and CDR2 FYNNEI come from the germline V gene. The CDR3 has 15 amino acids. The ends lost 6 bases at V and 3 bases at J; junction bases unmatched: 8. This chain's CDR3 is CASSNRGQNYNEQFF. DNA of the CDR3: TGTGCCAGCAGCAACCGGGGACAGAACTACAATGAGCAGTTCTTC.